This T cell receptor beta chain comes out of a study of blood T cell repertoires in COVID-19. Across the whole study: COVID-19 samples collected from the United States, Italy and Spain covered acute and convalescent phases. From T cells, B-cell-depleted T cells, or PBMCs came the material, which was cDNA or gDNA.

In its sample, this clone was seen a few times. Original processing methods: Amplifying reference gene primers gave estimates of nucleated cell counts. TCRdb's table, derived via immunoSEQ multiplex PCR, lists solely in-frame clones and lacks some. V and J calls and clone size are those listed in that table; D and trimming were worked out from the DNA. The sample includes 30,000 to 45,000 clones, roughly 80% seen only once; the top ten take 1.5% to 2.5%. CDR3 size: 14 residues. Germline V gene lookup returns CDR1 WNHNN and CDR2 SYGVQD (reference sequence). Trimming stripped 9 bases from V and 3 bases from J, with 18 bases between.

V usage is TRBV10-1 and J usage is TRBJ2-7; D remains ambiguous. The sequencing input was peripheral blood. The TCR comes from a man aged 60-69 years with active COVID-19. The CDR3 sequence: CASKQCRIIYEQYF. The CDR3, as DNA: TGCGCCAGTAAACAGTGCCGGATCATCTACGAGCAGTACTTC.